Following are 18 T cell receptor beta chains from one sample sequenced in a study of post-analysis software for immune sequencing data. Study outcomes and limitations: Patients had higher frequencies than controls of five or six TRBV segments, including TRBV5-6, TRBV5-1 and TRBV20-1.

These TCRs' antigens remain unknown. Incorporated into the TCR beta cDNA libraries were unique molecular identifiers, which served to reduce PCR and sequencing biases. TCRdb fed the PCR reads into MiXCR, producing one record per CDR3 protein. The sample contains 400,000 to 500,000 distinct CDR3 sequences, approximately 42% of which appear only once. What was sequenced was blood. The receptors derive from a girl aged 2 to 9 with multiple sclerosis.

CDR3 DNA: TGTGCCAGCAGCGCGGGGACACTTAATGAAAAACTGTTTTTT. Protein product: CASSAGTLNEKLFF. The chain recombines TRBV9 with TRBJ1-4, with D perhaps matching TRBD1 (6 bases). The V gene's germline CDR1 is SGDLS and CDR2 YYNGEE. CDR3 length: 14 residues. The V gene lost 3 bases and the J gene lost 4 bases, with 10 bases spanning the gap.

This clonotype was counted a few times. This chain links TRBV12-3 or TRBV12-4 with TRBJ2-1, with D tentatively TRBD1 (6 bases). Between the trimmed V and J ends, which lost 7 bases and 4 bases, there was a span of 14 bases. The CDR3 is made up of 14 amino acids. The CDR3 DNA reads TGTGCCAGCATAGGGGGTGGCAGGTACAATGAGCAGTTCTTC. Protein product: CASIGGGRYNEQFF.

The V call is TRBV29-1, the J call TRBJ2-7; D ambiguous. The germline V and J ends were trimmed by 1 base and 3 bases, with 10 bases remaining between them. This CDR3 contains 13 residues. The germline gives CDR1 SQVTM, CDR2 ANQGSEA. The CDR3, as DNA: TGCAGCGTTGAAGGGGGTAGGGACTACGAGCAGTACTTC. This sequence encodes CSVEGGRDYEQYF.

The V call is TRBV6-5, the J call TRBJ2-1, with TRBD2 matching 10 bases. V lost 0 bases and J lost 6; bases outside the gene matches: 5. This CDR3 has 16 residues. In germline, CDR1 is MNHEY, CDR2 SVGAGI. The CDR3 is CASSYSLAGPCNEQFF. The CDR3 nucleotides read TGTGCCAGCAGTTACTCACTAGCGGGACCATGCAATGAGCAGTTCTTC.

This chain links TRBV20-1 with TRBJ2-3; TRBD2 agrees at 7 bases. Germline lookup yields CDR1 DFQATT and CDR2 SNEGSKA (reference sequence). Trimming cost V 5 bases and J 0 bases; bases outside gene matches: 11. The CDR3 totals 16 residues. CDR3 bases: TGCAGTGCTGGAAGAGGCGGGAGCACTAGCACAGATACGCAGTATTTT. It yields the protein CSAGRGGSTSTDTQYF.

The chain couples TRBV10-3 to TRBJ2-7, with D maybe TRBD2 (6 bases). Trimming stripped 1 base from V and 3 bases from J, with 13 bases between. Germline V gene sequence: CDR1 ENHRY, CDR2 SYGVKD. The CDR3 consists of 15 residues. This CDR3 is CAISELGGGSYEQYF. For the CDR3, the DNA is TGTGCCATCAGTGAGTTGGGAGGTGGGAGCTACGAGCAGTACTTC.

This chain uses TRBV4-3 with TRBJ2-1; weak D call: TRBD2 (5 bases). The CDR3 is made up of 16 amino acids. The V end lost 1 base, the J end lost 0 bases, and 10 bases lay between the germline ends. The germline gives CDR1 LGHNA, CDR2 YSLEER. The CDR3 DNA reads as TGCGCCAGCAGCCAAGTTTCGGGGAGCTCCTACAATGAGCAGTTCTTC. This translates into CASSQVSGSSYNEQFF.

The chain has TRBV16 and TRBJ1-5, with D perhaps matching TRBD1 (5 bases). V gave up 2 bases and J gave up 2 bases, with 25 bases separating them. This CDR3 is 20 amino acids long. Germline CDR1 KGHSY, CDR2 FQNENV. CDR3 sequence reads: CASSQGGRQGQVKRNQPQHF. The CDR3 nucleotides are TGTGCCAGCAGCCAAGGAGGGCGTCAGGGCCAAGTTAAGCGCAATCAGCCCCAGCATTTT.

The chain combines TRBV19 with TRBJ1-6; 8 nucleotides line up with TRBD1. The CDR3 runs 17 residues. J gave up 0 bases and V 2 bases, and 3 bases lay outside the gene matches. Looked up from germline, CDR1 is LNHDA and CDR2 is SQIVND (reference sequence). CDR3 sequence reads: CASSIRQGSSYNSPLHF. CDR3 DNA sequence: TGTGCCAGTAGTATAAGACAGGGGAGCTCCTATAATTCACCCCTCCACTTT.

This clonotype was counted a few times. The CDR3 loop is CASRLRLTSGSGFEQFF. The CDR3, as DNA: TGTGCCAGCAGGCTTAGGCTCACTAGCGGGAGTGGCTTTGAGCAGTTCTTC. The V call is TRBV7-2, the J call TRBJ2-1; TRBD2 matches 11 bases. CDR3 size: 17 residues. Germline lookup yields CDR1 SGHTA and CDR2 FQGNSA. The V and J ends lost 6 bases and 9 bases, in that order; junction bases with no gene match: 16.

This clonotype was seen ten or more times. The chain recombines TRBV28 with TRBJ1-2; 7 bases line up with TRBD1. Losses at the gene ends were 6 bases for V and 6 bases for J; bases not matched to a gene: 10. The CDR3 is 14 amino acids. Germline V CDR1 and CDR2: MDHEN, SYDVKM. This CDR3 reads CASSRGQSENGYTF. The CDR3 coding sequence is TGTGCCAGCAGCCGGGGACAGTCAGAGAATGGCTACACCTTC.

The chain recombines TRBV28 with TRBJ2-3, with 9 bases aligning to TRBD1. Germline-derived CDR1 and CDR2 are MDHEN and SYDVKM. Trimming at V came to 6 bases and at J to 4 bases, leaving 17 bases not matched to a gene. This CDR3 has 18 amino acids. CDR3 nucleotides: TGTGCCAGCAGCTTTCCCCAAACAGGGGGCGCGTATGCAGATACGCAGTATTTT. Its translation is CASSFPQTGGAYADTQYF.

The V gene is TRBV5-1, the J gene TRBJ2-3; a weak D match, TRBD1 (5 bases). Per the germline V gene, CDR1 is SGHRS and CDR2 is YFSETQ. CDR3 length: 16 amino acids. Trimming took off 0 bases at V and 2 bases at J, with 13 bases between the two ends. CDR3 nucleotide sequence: TGCGCCAGCAGCTTGGCTTGGGCAGGGTACACAGATACGCAGTATTTT. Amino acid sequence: CASSLAWAGYTDTQYF.

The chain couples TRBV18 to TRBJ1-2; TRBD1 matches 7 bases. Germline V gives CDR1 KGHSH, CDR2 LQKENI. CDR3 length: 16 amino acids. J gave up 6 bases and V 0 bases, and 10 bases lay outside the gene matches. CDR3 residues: CASSPPTGTKIHGYTF. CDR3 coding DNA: TGTGCCAGCTCACCACCGACAGGGACTAAAATTCATGGCTACACCTTC.

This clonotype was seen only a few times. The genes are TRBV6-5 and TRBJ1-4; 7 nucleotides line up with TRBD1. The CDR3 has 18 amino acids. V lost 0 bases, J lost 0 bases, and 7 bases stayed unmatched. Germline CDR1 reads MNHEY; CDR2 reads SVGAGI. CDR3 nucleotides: TGTGCCAGCAGTTACTCGACAGGGCTCCGGGCAACTAATGAAAAACTGTTTTTT. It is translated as CASSYSTGLRATNEKLFF.

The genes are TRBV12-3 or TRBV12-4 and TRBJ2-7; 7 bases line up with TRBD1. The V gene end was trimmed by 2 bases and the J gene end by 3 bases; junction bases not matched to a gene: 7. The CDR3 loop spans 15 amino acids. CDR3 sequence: CASSLIWDSIYEQYF. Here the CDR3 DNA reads TGTGCCAGCAGTTTAATATGGGACAGCATCTACGAGCAGTACTTC.

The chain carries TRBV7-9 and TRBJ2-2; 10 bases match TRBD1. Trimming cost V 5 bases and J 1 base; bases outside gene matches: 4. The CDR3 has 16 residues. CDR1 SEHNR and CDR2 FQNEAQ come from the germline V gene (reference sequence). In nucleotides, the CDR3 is TGTGCCAGCAGCCCAGGGACAGGGGAGAACACCGGGGAGCTGTTTTTT. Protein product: CASSPGTGENTGELFF.

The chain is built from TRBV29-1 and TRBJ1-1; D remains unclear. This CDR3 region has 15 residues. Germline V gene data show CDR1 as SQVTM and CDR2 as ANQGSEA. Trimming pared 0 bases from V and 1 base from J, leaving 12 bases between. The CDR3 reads CSVEDLVDPNTEAFF. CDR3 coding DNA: TGCAGCGTTGAAGATCTAGTGGATCCGAACACTGAAGCTTTCTTT.